The 29 T cell receptor beta chains reported below all come from one sample, sequenced in a study of T-cell reconstitution after alpha-beta-depleted transplantation in children. TCRbeta library construction was performed incorporating unique molecular identifiers. TCRdb passed the PCR reads through MiXCR, listing each CDR3 protein once. The data hold about 510,000 distinct CDR3 sequences, with about an eighth observed a single time. The sample consisted of PBMCs, mostly from graft donor cells, taken 180 days after TCRalphabeta/CD19-depleted stem cell transplant. These receptors were obtained from a female patient aged 2 to 10 who had a stem cell transplant for aplastic anemia, so the T cells may come from the graft donor.

The chain combines TRBV28 with TRBJ2-2; D uncertain. Germline V gene lookup returns CDR1 MDHEN and CDR2 SYDVKM. This CDR3 is built from 13 residues. Trimming shortened V by 10 bases and J by 2 bases, and 11 bases separated the two germline ends. CDR3 sequence reads: CANLDSNTGELFF. The CDR3 nucleotides are TGTGCCAACCTTGACTCAAACACCGGGGAGCTGTTTTTT.

Only a few counts were recorded for this clonotype. The chain carries TRBV19 and TRBJ1-5; the D gene is possibly TRBD1 (5 bases). V lost 3 bases, J lost 6 bases, and 15 bases lay in between. The CDR3 is 15 residues long. The germline V gene has CDR1 LNHDA and CDR2 SQIVND (reference sequence). CDR3 nucleotide sequence: TGTGCCAGTAGTATTACCCGGGCAGGGATTCAGCCCCAGCATTTT. Translating gives CASSITRAGIQPQHF.

This clonotype showed up just a few times. This chain connects TRBV6-5 to TRBJ1-3, with a weak D call TRBD1 (6 bases). V shed 2 bases and J shed 4 bases, with 15 bases lying between them. The V gene's germline CDR1 is MNHEY and CDR2 SVGAGI. This CDR3 region has 16 residues. In DNA form, the CDR3 reads TGTGCCAGCAGTTACGAGGCAGGGGATAACGGAAACACCATATATTTT. The encoded protein is CASSYEAGDNGNTIYF.

CDR3 in DNA: TGTGCCAGCAGGCCGACACTTGGAAACACCATATATTTT. Protein product: CASRPTLGNTIYF. J is TRBJ1-3 and V is TRBV12-3 or TRBV12-4; D unresolved. Trimming pared 6 bases from V and 3 bases from J, leaving 9 bases between. This CDR3 region has 13 residues.

This clonotype has at least ten counts. The chain couples TRBV24-1 to TRBJ2-1; no definite D call. The CDR3 spans 15 residues. The V gene lost 2 bases and the J gene lost 4 bases, with 11 bases spanning the gap. Germline V gene data show CDR1 as KGHDR and CDR2 as SFDVKD. CDR3 nucleotide sequence: TGTGCCACCAGTGATTCCCTAAAGGATTACAATGAGCAGTTCTTC. Translation gives CATSDSLKDYNEQFF.

This sequence joins TRBV20-1 and TRBJ2-7; TRBD2 agrees at 10 bases. The J segment lost 6 bases and the V segment lost 6 bases, leaving 11 bases of the junction unmatched. Looked up from germline, CDR1 is DFQATT and CDR2 is SNEGSKA (reference sequence). The CDR3 consists of 14 residues. CDR3 amino acids: CSAQSGRAGCEQYF. As DNA, the CDR3 is TGCAGTGCCCAGAGCGGGAGGGCCGGGTGCGAGCAGTACTTC.

As concerns this clonotype: The junction differs from germline at one of its ends, possibly a read error. The V and J genes are TRBV20-1 and TRBJ1-3; D is perhaps TRBD1 (6 bases). This CDR3 contains 14 residues. CDR1 is DFQATT and CDR2 is SNEGSKA in the germline V gene (reference sequence). CDR3 in amino acids: CSAESRGSGNTIYF. CDR3 DNA sequence: TGCAGTGCTGAATCCAGGGGATCTGGAAACACCATATATTTC.

The chain recombines TRBV5-1 with TRBJ2-7; D gene ambiguous. Trimming pared 3 bases from V and 2 bases from J, leaving 6 bases between. Per the germline V gene, CDR1 is SGHRS and CDR2 is YFSETQ. The CDR3 contains 12 residues. CDR3 in DNA: TGCGCCAGCAGCTCCCTACCCTACGAGCAGTACTTC. This translates into CASSSLPYEQYF.

The table lists this clonotype with a few counts. The CDR3 spells CAISNPGQYNEQFF. The CDR3 nucleotides are TGTGCCATCAGTAACCCGGGACAGTACAATGAGCAGTTCTTC. This chain joins TRBV10-3 and TRBJ2-1; 7 bases fit TRBD1. This CDR3 contains 14 residues. Germline V gene sequence: CDR1 ENHRY, CDR2 SYGVKD. With 5 bases clipped from V and 4 bases from J, the junction kept 5 bases outside the gene matches.

The chain recombines TRBV7-2 with TRBJ1-5; 8 bases match TRBD1. The CDR3 runs to 15 residues. Germline V gene sequence: CDR1 SGHTA, CDR2 FQGNSA. J lost 8 bases, V lost 1 base, and 7 bases had no gene match. The CDR3 DNA is TGTGCCAGCAGCTTAGAGGACAGGGAGCTGAAGCCCCAGCATTTT. Encoded protein: CASSLEDRELKPQHF.

Only a few counts were recorded for this clonotype. The chain joins TRBV20-1 to TRBJ2-7; 10 nucleotides match TRBD1. V shed 6 bases, J shed 4 bases, and the junction held 6 bases outside the gene matches. The V gene's germline CDR1 is DFQATT and CDR2 SNEGSKA (reference sequence). This CDR3 has 13 residues. CDR3 sequence: CSAPPGQGYEQYF. DNA for the CDR3: TGCAGTGCGCCGCCGGGACAGGGGTACGAGCAGTACTTC.

The genes are TRBV12-3 or TRBV12-4 and TRBJ2-1, with TRBD2 as a possible D gene (5 bases). This CDR3 contains 13 residues. V lost 3 bases and J 4 bases, leaving 7 bases between the germline ends. DNA of the CDR3: TGTGCCAGCAGTTTGATAGCGTACAATGAGCAGTTCTTC. Translation gives CASSLIAYNEQFF.

This clonotype was picked up a small number of times. This chain joins TRBV5-4 and TRBJ2-7, with D maybe TRBD2 (6 bases). There are 13 residues in the CDR3. Germline V CDR1 and CDR2: SGHNT, YYREEE (reference sequence). The ends were cut back, 1 base at V and 6 bases at J, with 11 bases in the middle. CDR3 coding DNA: TGTGCCAGCAGCTTGAATCTAGCGAGCGAGCAGTACGTC. Translating gives CASSLNLASEQYV.

The gene calls are TRBV6-5 and TRBJ2-7; D gene unclear. Trimming stripped 0 bases from V and 10 bases from J, with 19 bases between. In germline, CDR1 is MNHEY, CDR2 SVGAGI. The CDR3 has 15 amino acids. The CDR3 DNA reads as TGTGCCAGCAGTTACTCGATTTCAAGGGCCTCGGGTCAGTACTTC. This translates into CASSYSISRASGQYF.

Ten or more counts support this clonotype. The V call is TRBV29-1, the J call TRBJ1-1; 7 bases line up with TRBD1. This CDR3 contains 14 residues. V lost 6 bases to trimming and J lost 0 bases; unmatched junction nucleotides: 7. Germline V gives CDR1 SQVTM, CDR2 ANQGSEA. CDR3 DNA: TGCAGCGTGCGGACAGGAAACATGAACACTGAAGCTTTCTTT. Protein: CSVRTGNMNTEAFF. Based on the CDR3 plus reference TRBV29-1 and TRBJ1-1, the full variable domain is SAVISQKPSRDICQRGTSLTIQCQVDSQVTMMFWYRQQPGQSLTLIATANQGSEATYESGFVIDKFPISRPNLTFSTLTVSNMSPEDSSIYLCSVRTGNMNTEAFFGQGTRLTVV.

Only a few counts were recorded for this clonotype. J is TRBJ1-1 and V is TRBV5-1; D unclear. Germline V gives CDR1 SGHRS, CDR2 YFSETQ. Trimming pared 1 base from V and 0 bases from J, leaving 22 bases between. The CDR3 extends over 19 amino acids. The CDR3 region has the DNA TGCGCCAGCAGCTTGCCGGGCGAAACGTTACAGTTTTTGAACACTGAAGCTTTCTTT. Residues: CASSLPGETLQFLNTEAFF.

CDR3 residues: CASSDSTRGATGELFF. The CDR3 DNA reads as TGTGCCAGCAGTGACTCGACTCGAGGGGCAACCGGGGAGCTGTTTTTT. The chain couples TRBV6-4 to TRBJ2-2; D tentatively reads TRBD1 or TRBD2 (5 bases each). V gave up 0 bases and J gave up 5 bases, with 13 bases separating them. The CDR3 runs 16 residues. CDR1 and CDR2 from the germline V gene are MRHNA and SNTAGT.

This clonotype was detected many times. The gene calls are TRBV5-1 and TRBJ2-4, with 12 bases fitting TRBD2. V lost 4 bases, J lost 6 bases, and 8 bases stayed unmatched. The germline gives CDR1 SGHRS, CDR2 YFSETQ. CDR3 length equals 16 residues. Written as DNA, the CDR3 is TGCGCCAGCAGCGGAAGGACTAGCGGGGCGATAAACATTCAGTACTTC. Protein: CASSGRTSGAINIQYF.

The genes are TRBV9 and TRBJ1-4, with unresolved D. Looked up from germline, CDR1 is SGDLS and CDR2 is YYNGEE. The ends were cut back, 0 bases at V and 6 bases at J, with 12 bases in the middle. The CDR3 totals 15 residues. CDR3 residues: CASSVGAGSDEKLFF. The CDR3 nucleotides read TGTGCCAGCAGCGTAGGGGCGGGATCTGATGAAAAACTGTTTTTT.

This clonotype was seen repeatedly, ten times or more. The chain couples TRBV29-1 to TRBJ2-5; 9 nucleotides agree with TRBD2. Germline CDR1 is SQVTM and CDR2 is ANQGSEA. This CDR3 is built from 17 residues. V shed 1 base and J 2 bases; nucleotides not matched to a gene: 11. DNA of the CDR3: TGCAGCGTTGAAGTGTATTCGGCGGGAGGGCGTCAAGAGACCCAGTACTTC. Encoded protein: CSVEVYSAGGRQETQYF.

This clonotype was recorded a few times. The chain uses TRBV3-1 and TRBJ1-6, with D maybe TRBD1 (6 bases). The V gene's germline CDR1 is LGHDT and CDR2 YNNKEL (reference sequence). Trimming cost V 4 bases and J 7 bases, with 11 bases left between them. This CDR3 spans 14 amino acids. CDR3 nucleotides: TGTGCCAGCAGCCTAGTTCAGGGGAATTCACCCCTCCACTTT. It codes for CASSLVQGNSPLHF. Combining the CDR3 with reference TRBV3-1 and TRBJ1-6 gives the whole variable domain DTAVSQTPKYLVTQMGNDKSIKCEQNLGHDTMYWYKQDSKKFLKIMFSYNNKELIINETVPNRFSPKSPDKAHLNLHINSLELGDSAVYFCASSLVQGNSPLHFGNGTRLTVT.

This clonotype occurred a few times. A junction end diverges from the germline sequence, so it may reflect a read error. The DNA of the CDR3 is TGTGCCAGTAGTATAGGTCGGCTAGCGGGAGTACCGTCCTCCGACGAGCAGTACTTC. Translating gives CASSIGRLAGVPSSDEQYF. The chain recombines TRBV19 with TRBJ2-7; 10 nucleotides agree with TRBD2. This CDR3 spans 19 amino acids. The germline V gene has CDR1 LNHDA and CDR2 SQIVND (reference sequence).

J is TRBJ2-6 and V is TRBV24-1, with 7 bases identical to TRBD1. V lost 4 bases to trimming and J lost 0 bases; unmatched junction nucleotides: 5. The CDR3 covers 17 residues. Germline V gene data show CDR1 as KGHDR and CDR2 as SFDVKD. CDR3 coding DNA: TGTGCCACCAGTGACCGGACAGGCGCCTCTGGGGCCAACGTCCTGACTTTC. Amino acids: CATSDRTGASGANVLTF.

The rearrangement joins TRBV27 to TRBJ2-1, with a possible D match to TRBD2 (5 bases). Germline values: CDR1 MNHEY, CDR2 SMNVEV (reference sequence). The CDR3 length is 14 residues. V lost 6 bases to trimming and J lost 5 bases, with 14 bases between them. The CDR3 coding sequence is TGTGCCAGCAGGGACCGGGGAGCCCACAATGAGCAGTTCTTC. Encoded protein: CASRDRGAHNEQFF.

In this sample, this clonotype turned up a few times. The chain has TRBV20-1 and TRBJ2-5; no reliable D call. CDR3 length: 12 residues. CDR1 is DFQATT, CDR2 SNEGSKA, per germline (reference sequence). V lost 3 bases and J lost 0, with 5 bases in between. CDR3 residues: CSARSYQETQYF. CDR3 bases: TGCAGTGCTAGGTCGTACCAAGAGACCCAGTACTTC.

This clonotype occurred many times. The chain is built from TRBV20-1 and TRBJ2-7; 7 nucleotides line up with TRBD1. Germline CDR1 DFQATT, CDR2 SNEGSKA (reference sequence). The V and J ends lost 6 bases and 3 bases, in that order; junction bases with no gene match: 8. This CDR3 has 13 amino acids. For the CDR3, the DNA is TGCAGTGCAAACTCAGGGGGTGGCTACGAGCAGTACTTC. Translating gives CSANSGGGYEQYF.

V is TRBV28 and J is TRBJ2-4, with TRBD2 matching over 7 bases. This CDR3 contains 15 residues. With 1 base clipped from V and 8 bases from J, the junction kept 8 bases outside the gene matches. Germline values: CDR1 MDHEN, CDR2 SYDVKM. The CDR3 DNA reads TGTGCCAGCAGTTTATCCCTGGGGGGGGTCGACATTCAGTACTTC. It codes for CASSLSLGGVDIQYF.

The chain combines TRBV18 with TRBJ2-2, with D unclear. V dropped 5 bases and J dropped 4 bases, with 14 bases sitting between them. This CDR3 is 15 amino acids long. Germline V gene lookup returns CDR1 KGHSH and CDR2 LQKENI. The CDR3 DNA sequence: TGTGCCAGCTCAGAGGTGGGCCGTAGCACCGGGGAGCTGTTTTTT. This gives the protein CASSEVGRSTGELFF.

This clonotype has only a few counts. DNA of the CDR3: TGTGCCAGCAGCGTAGGAGGGCGGGAAAACACAGATACGCAGTATTTT. Encoded protein: CASSVGGRENTDTQYF. The J gene is TRBJ2-3, the V gene TRBV9, with a tentative D call TRBD2 (6 bases). Per the germline V gene, CDR1 is SGDLS and CDR2 is YYNGEE. This CDR3 contains 16 residues. Trimming removed 0 bases from V and 2 bases from J, with 13 bases in between.